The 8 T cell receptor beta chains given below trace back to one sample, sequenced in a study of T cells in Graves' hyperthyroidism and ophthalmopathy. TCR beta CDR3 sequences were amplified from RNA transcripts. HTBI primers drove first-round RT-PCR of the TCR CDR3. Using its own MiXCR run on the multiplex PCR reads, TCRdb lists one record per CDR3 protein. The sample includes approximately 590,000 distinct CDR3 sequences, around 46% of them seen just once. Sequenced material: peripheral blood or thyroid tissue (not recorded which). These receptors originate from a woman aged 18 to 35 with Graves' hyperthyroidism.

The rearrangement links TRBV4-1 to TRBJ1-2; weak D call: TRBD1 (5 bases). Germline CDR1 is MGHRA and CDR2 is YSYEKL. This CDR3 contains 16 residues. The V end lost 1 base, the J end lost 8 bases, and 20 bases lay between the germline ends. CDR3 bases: TGCGCCAGCAGCCAAGTTCCGGCAGGGAGGGTTCGGGGCTACACCTTC. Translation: CASSQVPAGRVRGYTF.

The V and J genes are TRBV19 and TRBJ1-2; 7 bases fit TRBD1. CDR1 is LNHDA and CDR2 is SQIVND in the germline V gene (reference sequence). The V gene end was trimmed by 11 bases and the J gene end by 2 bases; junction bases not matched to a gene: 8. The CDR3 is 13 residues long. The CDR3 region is CASHRGTNYGYTF. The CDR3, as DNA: TGTGCCTCACACAGGGGAACCAACTATGGCTACACCTTC.

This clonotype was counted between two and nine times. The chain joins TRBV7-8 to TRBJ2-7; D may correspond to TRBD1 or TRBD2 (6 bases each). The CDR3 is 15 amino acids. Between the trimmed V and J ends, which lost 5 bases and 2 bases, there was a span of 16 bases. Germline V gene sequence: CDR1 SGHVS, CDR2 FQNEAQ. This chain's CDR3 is CASSQTGGGAYEQYF. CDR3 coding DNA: TGTGCCAGCAGCCAGACAGGAGGGGGAGCCTACGAGCAGTACTTC.

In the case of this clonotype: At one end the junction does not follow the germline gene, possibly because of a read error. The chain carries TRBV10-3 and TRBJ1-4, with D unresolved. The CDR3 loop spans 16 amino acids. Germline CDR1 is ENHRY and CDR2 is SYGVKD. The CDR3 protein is CASSLGRGRAGEKLFF. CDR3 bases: TGTGCCAGCAGTTTAGGGCGCGGGAGGGCAGGTGAAAAACTGTTTTTT.

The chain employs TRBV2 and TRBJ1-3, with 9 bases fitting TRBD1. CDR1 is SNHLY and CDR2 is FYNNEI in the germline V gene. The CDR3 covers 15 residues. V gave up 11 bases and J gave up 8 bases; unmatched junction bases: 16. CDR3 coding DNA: TGTGCCGGACGGGGACAGGGAGGGAATGGCTACACCATATATTTT. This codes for CAGRGQGGNGYTIYF.

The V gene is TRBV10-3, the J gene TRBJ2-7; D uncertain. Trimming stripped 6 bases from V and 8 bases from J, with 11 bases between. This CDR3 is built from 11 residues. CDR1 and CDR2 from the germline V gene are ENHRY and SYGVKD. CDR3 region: CAIRTLGQQYF. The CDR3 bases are TGTGCCATCAGGACCCTTGGCCAGCAGTACTTC.

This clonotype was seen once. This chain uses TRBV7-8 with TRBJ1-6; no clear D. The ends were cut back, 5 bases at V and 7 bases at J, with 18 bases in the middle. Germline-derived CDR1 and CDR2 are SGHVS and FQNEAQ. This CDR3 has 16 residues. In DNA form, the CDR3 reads TGTGCCAGCAGCCGAAGAATGAACCGATTCAATTCACCCCTCCACTTT. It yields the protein CASSRRMNRFNSPLHF.

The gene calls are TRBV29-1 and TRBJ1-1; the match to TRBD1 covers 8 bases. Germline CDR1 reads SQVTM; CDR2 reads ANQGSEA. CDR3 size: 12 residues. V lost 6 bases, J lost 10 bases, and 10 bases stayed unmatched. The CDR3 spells CSVGQGGLRAFF. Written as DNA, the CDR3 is TGCAGCGTCGGACAGGGAGGTTTGAGAGCTTTCTTT.